Sequencing of this T cell receptor beta chain was carried out in a study of OX40 agonist ivuxolimab in advanced cancers. General study results and limits: Some of the lowest clonal expansion was seen in partial responders at 0.1-3.0 mg/kg.

Concerning this clone: Its antigen is undetermined.

Some clones are missing from TCRdb's copy, which holds only in-frame ones; the method was immunoSEQ multiplex PCR. The sample holds 74,000 or so clones, approximately 85% seen once. The sequence derives from an adult with an advanced solid tumor such as melanoma, head and neck, liver or kidney cancer. The source material was CD4+ or CD8+ T cells sorted from blood, sampled in a trial of the OX40 agonist ivuxolimab.

Here the CDR3 reads CASSLGGNRGQETQYF. The DNA of the CDR3 is TGTGCCAGCAGCTTAGGAGGGAACAGGGGGCAAGAGACCCAGTACTTC. The chain uses TRBV7-9 and TRBJ2-5; 8 bases are a match to TRBD1. Per the germline V gene, CDR1 is SEHNR and CDR2 is FQNEAQ (reference sequence). J was trimmed by 2 bases and V by 1 base; bases with no gene match: 6. This CDR3 contains 16 residues.